This paragraph covers one TCR beta chain sequence. As yet, its antigen is unknown. These data come from a study of cytomegalovirus exposure and HLA in healthy donors. CDR1 is LNHDA and CDR2 is SQIVND in the germline V gene (reference sequence). The CDR3 has 15 amino acids. V lost 9 bases and J 0 bases, leaving 16 bases between the germline ends. Study-level results: It was confirmed in vitro that a few of the CMV-associated chains were specific for CMV antigens. It was found in a later analysis that first-cohort TCR clusters tended to co-occur in the 100 to 150 validation repertoires. The authors enumerated under 200 TCR beta chains as linked to cytomegalovirus.

Libraries were prepared by immunoSEQ multiplex PCR; TCRdb keeps only in-frame clonotypes and omits some of them. This sample has fewer than 130,000 clones, with roughly 89% found just once. The chain uses TRBV19 and TRBJ2-3, with D perhaps matching TRBD1 (5 bases). This clonotype originated in a woman younger than 35 in good health and CMV-seronegative. The sequenced material came from PBMCs. The CDR3 sequence: CASNNHDSSTDTQYF. CDR3 in DNA: TGTGCCAGCAATAACCACGACAGCAGCACAGATACGCAGTATTTT. Based on the CDR3 plus reference TRBV19 and TRBJ2-3, the full variable domain is DGGITQSPKYLFRKEGQNVTLSCEQNLNHDAMYWYRQDPGQGLRLIYYSQIVNDFQKGDIAEGYSVSREKKESFPLTVTSAQKNPTAFYLCASNNHDSSTDTQYFGPGTRLTVL.